Below are 27 T cell receptor beta chains sequenced from a single sample in a study of CD8 T cells in ankylosing spondylitis (dated by TCRdb to about 2017). Receptors were amplified or captured by 5' RACE. These reads were obtained on an Illumina HiSeq 2500. TCRdb trimmed public reads at Q25 via fastp, called clones via MiXCR and kept in-frame beta chains. Each record represents a unique CDR3 protein, reported with the most common genes and DNA among its rows. The sample table lists 180,000 or so distinct CDR3 sequences, 9.5% to 13% of them with a count of one. Clones ranked in the top ten supply almost 30% of the sample. The sequenced material came from blood, either unsorted or a sorted T cell fraction (not recorded which). These receptors all stem from a male donor with ankylosing spondylitis or in good health (not recorded which).

About this clonotype itself: Germline is not matched at one junction end, which may reflect a read error. The rearrangement links TRBV11-2 to TRBJ2-7, with D perhaps matching TRBD1 or TRBD2 (5 bases each). Germline lookup yields CDR1 SGHAT and CDR2 FQNNGV. CDR3 length equals 12 residues. CDR3 DNA: TGTGCCAGCAGCTTAGAGGCCAGGGAGCAGCACTTC. It is translated as CASSLEAREQHF.

V usage is TRBV6-1 and J usage is TRBJ2-2, with D possibly matching TRBD1 (7 bases). This CDR3 comprises 15 residues. In germline, CDR1 is MNHNS, CDR2 SASEGT. Trimming pared 6 bases from V and 5 bases from J, leaving 16 bases between. The CDR3 here is CASRKRRGQTGELFF. In nucleotides, the CDR3 is TGTGCCAGCAGAAAAAGGAGGGGGCAGACCGGGGAGCTGTTTTTT.

In this sample, this clonotype turned up many times. The chain uses TRBV25-1 and TRBJ1-2, with D hard to call. Deletions cut 2 bases from V and 6 bases from J, with 10 bases between. The CDR3 sequence is 13 residues long. Germline V lookup: CDR1 MGHDK, CDR2 SYGVNS. The CDR3 region is CASSEVMGNGYTF. The CDR3, as DNA: TGTGCCAGCAGTGAAGTTATGGGAAATGGCTACACCTTC.

Points on this clonotype: This may be a read error: a much more frequent sequence differs by one nucleotide. The chain carries TRBV5-1 and TRBJ1-3; 9 bases map to TRBD1. There are 18 residues in the CDR3. Germline CDR1 SGHRS, CDR2 YFSETQ. CDR3 residues: CANSMDRGPTRLGNTIYF. CDR3 bases: TGCGCCAACAGCATGGACAGGGGACCAACGAGACTTGGAAACACCATATATTTT.

This clonotype showed up many times. V and J are TRBV6-1 and TRBJ1-1, with 8 positions matching TRBD1. CDR1 and CDR2 from the germline V gene are MNHNS and SASEGT. The junction had 7 bases not matched to a gene; V was cut back by 6 bases and J by 4 bases. The CDR3 totals 14 residues. CDR3 region: CASSLRGQGTEAFF. In DNA form, the CDR3 reads TGTGCCAGCAGCCTCAGGGGGCAGGGCACTGAAGCTTTCTTT.

The V and J genes are TRBV14 and TRBJ1-2; 9 bases are a match to TRBD1. The V gene's germline CDR1 is SGHDN and CDR2 FVKESK. V shed 1 base, J shed 11 bases, and the junction held 11 bases outside the gene matches. This CDR3 region has 15 residues. As DNA, the CDR3 is TGTGCCAGCAGCCAAGTTACTGGACAGGGGATTGGTTACACCTTC. Translation: CASSQVTGQGIGYTF.

This clonotype was counted many times. The chain is built from TRBV12-3 or TRBV12-4 and TRBJ2-5; tentative D call: TRBD2 (6 bases). V lost 1 base and J 1 base, leaving 19 bases between the germline ends. This CDR3 is 18 amino acids long. DNA of the CDR3: TGTGCCAGCAGTTTAGGTTCGAGGGTCGGGGGAGGCCAAGAGACCCAGTACTTC. This translates into CASSLGSRVGGGQETQYF.

The rearrangement uses TRBV7-8 and TRBJ2-3; D tentatively fits TRBD1 or TRBD2 (6 bases each). Deletions cut 5 bases from V and 6 bases from J, with 18 bases between. Germline V gene sequence: CDR1 SGHVS, CDR2 FQNEAQ. The CDR3 runs 15 residues. CDR3 nucleotide sequence: TGTGCCAGCAGCACAGTGAGGGGGGTACGGGATACGCAGTATTTT. It encodes CASSTVRGVRDTQYF.

The sample holds a few counts of this clonotype. The chain has TRBV18 and TRBJ2-7; D is possibly TRBD1 (6 bases). V lost 6 bases, J lost 0 bases, and 15 bases lay in between. The CDR3 has 15 amino acids. Germline V gene data show CDR1 as KGHSH and CDR2 as LQKENI. The CDR3 nucleotides are TGTGCCAGCTCCTCAGGGGTCTTAAGCTCCTACGAGCAGTACTTC. Translating gives CASSSGVLSSYEQYF. Filled out from reference TRBV18 and TRBJ2-7, the complete variable domain reads NAGVMQNPRHLVRRRGQEARLRCSPMKGHSHVYWYRQLPEEGLKFMVYLQKENIIDESGMPKERFSAEFPKEGPSILRIQQVVRGDSAAYFCASSSGVLSSYEQYFGPGTRLTVT.

This clonotype was picked up many times. The chain recombines TRBV10-3 with TRBJ1-4; TRBD1 matches at 9 bases. Germline values: CDR1 ENHRY, CDR2 SYGVKD. This CDR3 has 13 residues. Trimming removed 5 bases from V and 8 bases from J; junction bases left unmatched: 3. The DNA of the CDR3 is TGTGCCATCAGTTCGGGGACAGGGGAAAAACTGTTTTTT. Translated, it gives CAISSGTGEKLFF.

The table lists this clonotype with many counts. The V call is TRBV12-3 or TRBV12-4, the J call TRBJ2-5; D gene unclear. The ends were cut back, 5 bases at V and 5 bases at J, with 9 bases in the middle. The CDR3 runs to 12 residues. The CDR3 DNA sequence: TGTGCCAGCAGTCTGGGTGTGGAGACCCAGTACTTC. Residues: CASSLGVETQYF.

This clonotype appeared many times. The J gene is TRBJ2-7, the V gene TRBV29-1; 8 bases fit TRBD1. CDR3 length: 13 amino acids. CDR1 SQVTM and CDR2 ANQGSEA come from the germline V gene. The ends lost 2 bases at V and 7 bases at J; junction bases unmatched: 7. This CDR3 is CSVETQGAREQYF. DNA of the CDR3: TGCAGCGTTGAAACCCAGGGGGCGAGAGAGCAGTACTTC.

The chain is built from TRBV7-9 and TRBJ1-1; D not certain. This CDR3 region has 14 residues. Looked up from germline, CDR1 is SEHNR and CDR2 is FQNEAQ (reference sequence). V shed 5 bases and J shed 6 bases, with 16 bases lying between them. CDR3 protein: CASSPTLNTPEAFF. The CDR3 DNA is TGTGCCAGCAGCCCGACCCTAAACACCCCTGAAGCTTTCTTT.

This clonotype was counted ten times or more. This chain uses TRBV19 with TRBJ2-3; D may correspond to TRBD1 or TRBD2 (5 bases each). Deletions cut 5 bases from V and 9 bases from J, with 21 bases between. From germline, CDR1 is LNHDA and CDR2 SQIVND (reference sequence). The length of the CDR3 is 15 residues. In DNA, the CDR3 is TGTGCCAGTAGTGTATCCGGGACCAGGATAGAGACGCAGTATTTT. It encodes CASSVSGTRIETQYF.

This rearrangement joins TRBV30 to TRBJ2-1; D is unclear. From germline, CDR1 is GTSNPN and CDR2 SVGIG (reference sequence). This CDR3 has 12 residues. The V end lost 2 bases, the J end lost 4 bases, and 6 bases lay between the germline ends. The CDR3 sequence is CAWSPQYNEQFF. DNA for the CDR3: TGTGCCTGGAGTCCTCAGTACAATGAGCAGTTCTTC.

This clonotype was seen ten or more times. The chain is built from TRBV6-1 and TRBJ2-2, with D unclear. The length of the CDR3 is 14 residues. V was clipped by 5 bases and J by 6 bases, with 13 bases between them. Germline V gene lookup returns CDR1 MNHNS and CDR2 SASEGT. The chain's CDR3 is CASSLLAGPGELFF. The CDR3 coding sequence is TGTGCCAGCAGTCTCCTGGCCGGGCCCGGGGAGCTGTTTTTT.

This clonotype was seen at least ten times. The chain recombines TRBV4-1 with TRBJ1-6; D is unclear. Germline V gene lookup returns CDR1 MGHRA and CDR2 YSYEKL. Deletions cut 4 bases from V and 7 bases from J, with 14 bases between. This CDR3 is built from 15 residues. CDR3 sequence reads: CASSLLASGNSPLHF. For the CDR3, the DNA is TGCGCCAGCAGCCTTCTGGCATCGGGGAATTCACCCCTCCACTTT.

This clonotype was observed a few times. The chain joins TRBV4-3 to TRBJ1-6; D is unclear. The ends were cut back, 0 bases at V and 14 bases at J, with 14 bases in the middle. The germline CDR1 and CDR2 sequences are LGHNA and YSLEER. This CDR3 region has 14 residues. CDR3 in DNA: TGCGCCAGCAGCCAAGAATGGGAAAGAAGGACCCTCCACTTT. This sequence encodes CASSQEWERRTLHF.

This clonotype has only a few counts. This chain links TRBV6-1 with TRBJ2-5, with 9 bases aligning to TRBD1. This CDR3 has 17 residues. Germline-derived CDR1 and CDR2 are MNHNS and SASEGT. The J segment lost 4 bases and the V segment lost 5 bases, leaving 14 bases of the junction unmatched. The chain's CDR3 is CASSTPFATGGGETQYF. DNA for the CDR3: TGTGCCAGCAGTACCCCTTTTGCGACAGGGGGAGGAGAGACCCAGTACTTC.

This clonotype showed up many times. Written as DNA, the CDR3 is TGCGCCAGCAGCGCGACCGGGACAACCACAGATACGCAGTATTTT. It encodes CASSATGTTTDTQYF. The chain combines TRBV5-1 with TRBJ2-3; possible D gene TRBD1, 6 bases. Germline assignment: CDR1 SGHRS and CDR2 YFSETQ. The CDR3 extends over 15 amino acids. Trimming removed 4 bases at V and 2 bases at J, with 14 bases between.

The V gene is TRBV30, the J gene TRBJ2-2; D unresolved. Trimming removed 3 bases at V and 5 bases at J, with 13 bases between. Germline V gives CDR1 GTSNPN, CDR2 SVGIG (reference sequence). CDR3 length: 14 residues. CDR3 in amino acids: CAWRSLGQTGELFF. The CDR3 bases are TGTGCCTGGAGAAGCCTTGGCCAGACCGGGGAGCTGTTTTTT.

Many counts were recorded for this clonotype. The rearrangement uses TRBV7-8 and TRBJ2-3; 8 bases are a match to TRBD2. The V and J ends lost 7 bases and 4 bases, in that order; junction bases with no gene match: 13. CDR3 size: 16 residues. Per germline, CDR1 SGHVS and CDR2 FQNEAQ. The CDR3 loop is CASTALGAGVSDTQYF. The CDR3 nucleotides are TGTGCCAGCACCGCCTTAGGAGCGGGAGTATCAGATACGCAGTATTTT.

This clonotype was recorded a few times. This chain joins TRBV7-9 and TRBJ2-1, with D possibly called TRBD1 or TRBD2 (5 bases each). Trimming removed 7 bases from V and 8 bases from J, with 12 bases in between. This CDR3 is 12 amino acids long. CDR1 SEHNR and CDR2 FQNEAQ come from the germline V gene (reference sequence). The DNA for the CDR3 is TGTGCCAGCACCGCACGGGGCGATGAGCAGTTCTTC. Residues: CASTARGDEQFF.

This clonotype has just a few counts. This chain uses TRBV11-2 with TRBJ2-2; 9 bases fit TRBD1. The V gene's germline CDR1 is SGHAT and CDR2 FQNNGV. This CDR3 has 15 amino acids. V shed 6 bases and J 1 base; nucleotides not matched to a gene: 3. The CDR3, as DNA: TGTGCCAGCAGAAGGACAGGGGAGAACACCGGGGAGCTGTTTTTT. As protein: CASRRTGENTGELFF.

The table lists this clonotype with many counts. The chain employs TRBV4-3 and TRBJ1-2; D not certain. The germline gives CDR1 LGHNA, CDR2 YSLEER. The CDR3 runs to 17 residues. V was shortened by 1 base and J by 0 bases, with 15 bases between the two germline ends. As DNA, the CDR3 is TGCGCCAGCAGCCAAGCCCAAACGGCAGCCACTAACTATGGCTACACCTTC. It codes for CASSQAQTAATNYGYTF.

This clonotype was seen repeatedly, ten times or more. The chain has TRBV28 and TRBJ1-1; possibly TRBD1 for D (6 bases). Trimming pared 5 bases from V and 0 bases from J, leaving 13 bases between. Germline V gene data show CDR1 as MDHEN and CDR2 as SYDVKM. The CDR3 covers 15 residues. This chain's CDR3 is CASSPGGALNTEAFF. CDR3 nucleotides: TGTGCCAGCAGTCCGGGGGGGGCCTTGAACACTGAAGCTTTCTTT.

The chain uses TRBV12-3 or TRBV12-4 and TRBJ2-7; D is tentatively TRBD1 or TRBD2 (6 bases each). The CDR3 contains 17 residues. The germline V and J ends were trimmed by 10 bases and 1 base, with 26 bases remaining between them. CDR3: CATTKDGGPLLSYEQYF. For the CDR3, the DNA is TGTGCCACCACCAAAGACGGGGGCCCCTTACTATCCTACGAGCAGTACTTC.